The rows below give T cell receptor beta chains drawn from one sample of a study of cytomegalovirus exposure and HLA in healthy donors. Sequencing used immunoSEQ multiplex PCR; TCRdb keeps in-frame clones, though not all of them. This sample has about 200,000 clones, with over 75% found just once. The source material was PBMCs. These receptors were collected from a woman in her thirties in good health and CMV-seronegative. Both conserved end residues are part of each CDR3.

V | CDR3
TRBV6-1 | CASSADRDFYEQYF
TRBV18 | CASSLTGDGELFF
TRBV28 | CASSLAMPYQPQHF
TRBV4-1 | CASSQTSGGAKNEQFF
TRBV5-1 | CASSLGQWNEKLFF
TRBV4-1 | CASSQDLGRARGYTF
TRBV7-9 | CASSFPRTVTNYGYPF
TRBV7-3 | CASTLGGETDTQYF
TRBV29-1 | CSTPVWGDGGTEAFF
TRBV6-1 | CASSEYIGVRDYPF
TRBV6-6 | CASSDYSRTGELFF
TRBV6-5 | CASTQAQGIGYTF
TRBV18 | CASSPNSVRQPQHF
TRBV7-2 | CASGKRDKETQYF
TRBV4-1 | CASRGSHGYTF
TRBV7-9 | CASIRNTGELFF
TRBV5-4 | CASSIVVGGEQFF
TRBV10-1 | CASSPRRQSSGANVLTF
TRBV5-1 | CASSLGQGAGTQYF
TRBV4-1 | CASSQAGHLNTGELFF
TRBV13 | CASSLVSSGRGGYTDTQYF
TRBV18 | CASSGIDSSYEQYF
TRBV19 | CASSIGAWREELDTQYF
TRBV4-2 | CASSLPGQAYGYTF
TRBV6-1 | CASSVWRGNTRELFF
TRBV7-9 | CASTRDRQNTEAFF
TRBV30 | CAWSVRGQYSSPLHF
TRBV19 | CASKRQGTDTQYF
TRBV7-6 | CASSSRRRGSEGEKLFF
TRBV11-3 | CASSFSQGYTGELFF
TRBV5-6 | CASSLIEAFYGYTF
TRBV7-6 | CASSFKASANEQFF
TRBV5-1 | CASSQLRGVQETQYF
TRBV29-1 | CSVVAPGLQETQYF
TRBV2 | CAGRTSGSADTQYF
TRBV6-1 | CASRGPTSETRSQYF
TRBV2 | CASGAADRGFVAEKLFF
TRBV30 | CAWTKGQINPEAFF
TRBV7-9 | CSSSGLGAGVVIPDTQYF
TRBV23-1 | CAKTYRGRSEAFF
TRBV29-1 | CSVVWQPLDGYTF
TRBV6-6 | CASRPFDLEGSFF
TRBV30 | CAWSTGYNEQFF
TRBV2 | CATGGRPYEQYF
TRBV18 | CASSPRVRGSPTGELFF
TRBV30 | CAWILRGSNSPLHF
TRBV5-1 | CASSPQEGSEQYF
TRBV29-1 | CSAAGTADGYTF
TRBV7-9 | CSSSLTRTAKGEQYF
TRBV2 | CASSERDTQYF
TRBV10-3 | CAITGQGAVGYTF
TRBV27 | CASSFLPGHSSYEQYF